A single sample gave rise to the 25 T cell receptor beta chains below, sequenced in a study of blood T cell repertoires in COVID-19 (dated by TCRdb to the early 2020s). The library was built by means of the immunoSEQ multiplex PCR assay. In its TCRdb copy, this immuneACCESS table keeps in-frame sequences only and misses some clones. Where compared with another copy, unresolved V genes explain less than half of these, and the others have no known cause. The sample table records 85,000 or so clones; 86% of these occur just once. The biggest ten clones account for 25% to 30% of the sample. Sequencing was done on a sample of peripheral blood. The receptors shown here come from a middle-aged man with active or convalescent COVID-19.

The rearrangement uses TRBV5-8 and TRBJ2-4, with 7 bases fitting TRBD2. Germline assignment: CDR1 SGHTS and CDR2 YDEGEE. The CDR3 covers 14 residues. The trim removed 4 bases at V and 7 bases at J, leaving 8 bases unmatched. In DNA form, the CDR3 reads TGTGCCAGCAGCGCGGGGCTAGCGGTGAACATTCAGTACTTC. Encoded protein: CASSAGLAVNIQYF.

The rearrangement joins TRBV30 to TRBJ2-1, with a tentative D call TRBD2 (6 bases). The CDR3 extends over 16 amino acids. Trimming shortened V by 2 bases and J by 0 bases, and 14 bases separated the two germline ends. Germline loops: CDR1 GTSNPN, CDR2 SVGIG (reference sequence). The CDR3 DNA reads as TGTGCCTGGAGTTTGCCCCTGGGGGGCTCCTACAATGAGCAGTTCTTC. Its protein is CAWSLPLGGSYNEQFF.

The genes are TRBV19 and TRBJ1-5, with 7 bases matching TRBD1. V shed 5 bases, J shed 4 bases, and the junction held 2 bases outside the gene matches. The CDR3 consists of 13 residues. Germline V gene data show CDR1 as LNHDA and CDR2 as SQIVND (reference sequence). CDR3 nucleotide sequence: TGTGCCAGTAGTGAGACAGGGAATCAGCCCCAGCATTTT. Amino acid sequence: CASSETGNQPQHF.

The genes are TRBV6-5 and TRBJ1-5; the D gene is possibly TRBD1 (6 bases). With 6 bases removed from V and 6 bases from J, the gap between germline ends came to 15 bases. The CDR3 has 14 residues. Germline V gives CDR1 MNHEY, CDR2 SVGAGI. In DNA form, the CDR3 reads TGTGCCAGCAGGCTCAGGGGCGGGGGTCAGCCCCAGCATTTT. It translates to CASRLRGGGQPQHF.

For this clone: The sample holds other DNA sequences that translate to the same CDR3. The chain's CDR3 is CASSQTGGNTIYF. The CDR3 DNA reads as TGTGCCAGCAGTCAAACAGGAGGAAACACCATATATTTT. This chain joins TRBV12-3 or TRBV12-4 and TRBJ1-3, with a tentative D call TRBD1 (5 bases). The CDR3 totals 13 residues. V dropped 5 bases and J dropped 4 bases, with 9 bases sitting between them.

In its sample, this clone ranks as medium-sized (0.01 to 0.1%). This chain joins TRBV2 and TRBJ1-3, with 8 nucleotides matching TRBD1. Germline values: CDR1 SNHLY, CDR2 FYNNEI. Trimming took 6 bases from V and 0 from J; bases not matched to a gene: 10. This CDR3 contains 17 residues. For the CDR3, the DNA is TGTGCCAGCAGCCCGGGACAGGACTCCCTCTCTGGAAACACCATATATTTT. It encodes CASSPGQDSLSGNTIYF.

The chain is built from TRBV6-5 and TRBJ1-1; D remains unclear. The V and J ends lost 2 bases and 1 base respectively, with 11 bases between them. The germline gives CDR1 MNHEY, CDR2 SVGAGI. The CDR3 loop spans 15 amino acids. The CDR3 coding sequence is TGTGCCAGCAGTTACGTGGGAGATAGGAACACTGAAGCTTTCTTT. Residues: CASSYVGDRNTEAFF.

The rearrangement joins TRBV3-1 (or the pseudogene TRBV3-2) to TRBJ2-7, with 13 bases fitting TRBD2. The CDR3 sequence is 16 residues long. Germline loops: CDR1 LGHDT, CDR2 YNNKEL (reference sequence). The V gene end was trimmed by 2 bases and the J gene end by 3 bases; junction bases not matched to a gene: 4. The DNA of the CDR3 is TGTGCCAGCAGCCAAACTAGCGGGAGGGAACTCTACGAGCAGTACTTC. It translates to CASSQTSGRELYEQYF.

This clone came up once. This chain connects TRBV3-1 (or the pseudogene TRBV3-2) to TRBJ2-5; 7 bases are a match to TRBD2. The germline V gene has CDR1 LGHDT and CDR2 YNNKEL (reference sequence). The J segment lost 2 bases and the V segment lost 1 base, leaving 10 bases of the junction unmatched. The CDR3 loop spans 17 amino acids. CDR3 DNA sequence: TGTGCCAGCAGCCAAGGGGTGATAGCGGGCACACAAGAGACCCAGTACTTC. Translation: CASSQGVIAGTQETQYF.

This chain joins TRBV30 and TRBJ2-4; D gene unclear. Between the trimmed V and J ends, which lost 4 bases and 6 bases, there was a span of 13 bases. This CDR3 has 13 residues. Germline V gene data show CDR1 as GTSNPN and CDR2 as SVGIG (reference sequence). The CDR3, as DNA: TGTGCCTGGACTCCCCCGTCCGGAAACATTCAGTACTTC. Its translation is CAWTPPSGNIQYF. Filled out from reference TRBV30 and TRBJ2-4, the complete variable domain reads SQTIHQWPATLVQPVGSPLSLECTVEGTSNPNLYWYRQAAGRGLQLLFYSVGIGQISSEVPQNLSASRPQDRQFILSSKKLLLSDSGFYLCAWTPPSGNIQYFGAGTRLSVL.

The chain links TRBV9 to TRBJ1-1, with 8 bases fitting TRBD1. V trimming: 3 bases; J trimming: 1 base; junction bases outside the gene matches: 5. This CDR3 region has 15 residues. Germline V gene sequence: CDR1 SGDLS, CDR2 YYNGEE. CDR3 DNA: TGTGCCAGCAGCGACCGGACAGGGACGAACACTGAAGCTTTCTTT. Translation gives CASSDRTGTNTEAFF.

The chain links TRBV19 to TRBJ1-2, with D possibly being TRBD1 (5 bases). The ends were cut back, 6 bases at V and 8 bases at J, with 19 bases in the middle. The CDR3 spans 14 residues. The germline CDR1 and CDR2 sequences are LNHDA and SQIVND (reference sequence). The CDR3 spells CASRVSGEGPGYTF. CDR3 coding DNA: TGTGCCAGTAGAGTATCCGGGGAGGGGCCAGGCTACACCTTC.

The chain carries TRBV3-1 (or the pseudogene TRBV3-2) and TRBJ1-1, with TRBD1 matching over 7 bases. Trimming cost V 4 bases and J 4 bases; bases outside gene matches: 6. The CDR3 has 14 amino acids. The germline CDR1 and CDR2 sequences are LGHDT and YNNKEL (reference sequence). This chain's CDR3 is CASSRRDRGTEAFF. The CDR3 DNA follows: TGTGCCAGCAGCCGCCGGGACAGAGGCACTGAAGCTTTCTTT.

V gene TRBV9 combines with J gene TRBJ2-3; the D gene is possibly TRBD2 (6 bases). Germline V lookup: CDR1 SGDLS, CDR2 YYNGEE. The V end lost 2 bases, the J end lost 5 bases, and 12 bases lay between the germline ends. The length of the CDR3 is 14 residues. CDR3 sequence reads: CASSVGTAGDTQYF. The DNA of the CDR3 is TGTGCCAGCAGCGTCGGGACTGCCGGAGATACGCAGTATTTT.

The V and J genes are TRBV19 and TRBJ1-5; possible D gene TRBD1, 5 bases. The CDR3 has 13 residues. Germline values: CDR1 LNHDA, CDR2 SQIVND (reference sequence). V lost 6 bases and J 5 bases, leaving 11 bases between the germline ends. CDR3 nucleotides: TGTGCCAGTAGAGAAACGGGGGATCAGCCCCAGCATTTT. This encodes CASRETGDQPQHF.

The chain couples TRBV27 to TRBJ2-3; TRBD2 agrees at 9 bases. Trimming removed 6 bases from V and 4 bases from J; junction bases left unmatched: 14. Germline V gives CDR1 MNHEY, CDR2 SMNVEV (reference sequence). CDR3 length equals 17 residues. The CDR3, as DNA: TGTGCCAGCAGCCGATGGGACAGCGGGAGGATGGCAGATACGCAGTATTTT. Its protein is CASSRWDSGRMADTQYF.

The gene calls are TRBV6-5 and TRBJ2-1; 14 bases map to TRBD2. The CDR3 consists of 15 residues. Germline CDR1 and CDR2: MNHEY and SVGAGI. The V segment lost 2 bases and the J segment 13 bases; nucleotides outside the gene matches: 7. In DNA form, the CDR3 reads TGTGCCAGCAGTTACCCTGGGACTAGCGGGAGTTTCCAGTTCTTC. Amino acid sequence: CASSYPGTSGSFQFF.

This clone turned up a few times. The chain links TRBV7-6 to TRBJ1-5; D not resolved. V lost 5 bases to trimming and J lost 5 bases, with 10 bases between them. CDR3 length: 13 amino acids. The V gene's germline CDR1 is SGHVS and CDR2 FNYEAQ. CDR3 nucleotide sequence: TGTGCCAGCAGCACGTACAGTGATCAGCCCCAGCATTTT. It translates to CASSTYSDQPQHF.

This clone has more than one count but fewer than ten. The gene calls are TRBV7-9 and TRBJ2-1; 9 bases map to TRBD2. Germline trimming cut 4 bases from V and 7 bases from J; bases unmatched to any gene: 11. There are 16 residues in the CDR3. CDR1 SEHNR and CDR2 FQNEAQ come from the germline V gene (reference sequence). The CDR3 sequence: CASSYRLREGRNEQFF. The CDR3, as DNA: TGTGCCAGCAGCTATAGGTTGCGGGAGGGCCGAAATGAGCAGTTCTTC.

This chain uses TRBV11-2 with TRBJ2-7; 8 nucleotides line up with TRBD2. CDR3 size: 14 residues. The J segment lost 2 bases and the V segment lost 5 bases, leaving 5 bases of the junction unmatched. Germline V CDR1 and CDR2: SGHAT, FQNNGV. The CDR3 sequence is CASSLGTRAYEQYF. In nucleotides, the CDR3 is TGTGCCAGCAGCCTTGGGACTAGGGCCTACGAGCAGTACTTC. The full variable domain, completed using reference TRBV11-2 and TRBJ2-7, is EAGVAQSPRYKIIEKRQSVAFWCNPISGHATLYWYQQILGQGPKLLIQFQNNGVVDDSQLPKDRFSAERLKGVDSTLKIQPAKLEDSAVYLCASSLGTRAYEQYFGPGTRLTVT.

The J gene is TRBJ2-3, the V gene TRBV19; weak D call: TRBD2 (7 bases). The CDR3 runs 12 residues. The germline gives CDR1 LNHDA, CDR2 SQIVND (reference sequence). Trimming shortened V by 6 bases and J by 7 bases, and 11 bases separated the two germline ends. The CDR3 nucleotides read TGTGCCAGTAGAGGGAGGGGGTATACGCAGTATTTT. Translated, it gives CASRGRGYTQYF.

This clone was recorded once. The CDR3 protein is CASSDPTGFGYTF. CDR3 DNA sequence: TGTGCCAGCAGCGACCCGACAGGGTTTGGCTACACCTTC. This chain joins TRBV9 and TRBJ1-2; 7 nucleotides align to TRBD1. Germline CDR1 SGDLS, CDR2 YYNGEE. After removal of 3 bases from V and 7 bases from J, the junction contained 6 bases not matched to a gene. The CDR3 has 13 residues.

The rearrangement uses TRBV11-1 and TRBJ2-5; D call uncertain. Trimming stripped 5 bases from V and 3 bases from J, with 16 bases between. Germline assignment: CDR1 SGHAT and CDR2 FQDESV (reference sequence). The CDR3 contains 15 residues. CDR3: CASSTSPDNEETQYF. The CDR3 DNA sequence: TGTGCCAGCAGCACCTCCCCCGACAATGAAGAGACCCAGTACTTC.

In DNA form, the CDR3 reads TGCAGCGCTCAGGGAGGGAACACCATATATTTT. Amino acids: CSAQGGNTIYF. The V gene is TRBV29-1, the J gene TRBJ1-3; D is possibly TRBD1 (5 bases). CDR3 length: 11 amino acids. Trimming left V 7 bases short and J 7 bases short, with 11 bases between. Germline V CDR1 and CDR2: SQVTM, ANQGSEA. Combining the CDR3 with reference TRBV29-1 and TRBJ1-3 gives the whole variable domain SAVISQKPSRDICQRGTSLTIQCQVDSQVTMMFWYRQQPGQSLTLIATANQGSEATYESGFVIDKFPISRPNLTFSTLTVSNMSPEDSSIYLCSAQGGNTIYFGEGSWLTVV.

J is TRBJ1-5 and V is TRBV2, with a possible D match to TRBD1 (6 bases). The germline V gene encodes CDR1 SNHLY and CDR2 FYNNEI. This CDR3 region has 19 residues. The ends were cut back, 6 bases at V and 5 bases at J, with 29 bases in the middle. The CDR3 region is CASSVLVGRARGLDQPQHF. CDR3 coding DNA: TGTGCCAGCAGCGTATTAGTGGGGAGGGCCAGGGGCCTAGATCAGCCCCAGCATTTT.